A single sample gave rise to the 18 T cell receptor beta chains below, sequenced in a study of naive and memory T cell subsets. General study points: Naive repertoires, especially CD8, held a few larger clonotypes, possibly memory cells re-expressing CD45RA.

These TCRs are of unknown antigen specificity. Both TRBC1 and TRBC2 were covered by a beta constant-region primer of two equimolar oligonucleotides. Nested alpha and beta constant-region primers with the SP2 primer drove four PCR rounds on ligated cDNA. TCRdb independently ran MiXCR on the UMI-ligation and nested PCR reads; one entry per CDR3 protein. This sample has under 150,000 distinct CDR3 sequences, with around 21% found just once. The sample consisted of naive CD8+ T cells from blood. These receptors all come from a human donor in good health.

In this sample, this clonotype turned up a few times. This chain joins TRBV30 and TRBJ1-2; D gene ambiguous. Trimming stripped 1 base from V and 1 base from J, with 10 bases between. Germline lookup yields CDR1 GTSNPN and CDR2 SVGIG (reference sequence). The CDR3 sequence is 14 residues long. The CDR3 is CAWSALGNNYGYTF. The CDR3 coding sequence is TGTGCCTGGAGTGCCCTGGGCAATAACTATGGCTACACCTTC.

This clonotype was counted a few times. CDR3 DNA: TGCAGCGTTGTGTCAGGGGAATCCTACGAGCAGTACTTC. This translates into CSVVSGESYEQYF. The rearrangement links TRBV29-1 to TRBJ2-7; possible D gene TRBD1, 6 bases. The germline V gene has CDR1 SQVTM and CDR2 ANQGSEA. With 4 bases removed from V and 1 base from J, the gap between germline ends came to 11 bases. CDR3 length: 13 amino acids.

This clonotype has a handful of counts. CDR3 sequence: CASSTDRETEAFF. The CDR3 coding sequence is TGTGCCAGTAGTACAGACAGGGAGACTGAAGCTTTCTTT. The gene calls are TRBV19 and TRBJ1-1; the match to TRBD1 covers 7 bases. The V and J ends lost 4 bases and 5 bases, in that order; junction bases with no gene match: 4. CDR3 size: 13 residues. CDR1 is LNHDA, CDR2 SQIVND, per germline (reference sequence).

This clonotype occurred a few times. This chain uses TRBV9 with TRBJ2-5, with D possibly being TRBD1 (5 bases). This CDR3 spans 14 amino acids. The germline V and J ends were trimmed by 4 bases and 1 base, with 11 bases remaining between them. CDR1 and CDR2 from the germline V gene are SGDLS and YYNGEE. Written as DNA, the CDR3 is TGTGCCAGCAGCATGTCAGGGATCCAAGAGACCCAGTACTTC. It specifies CASSMSGIQETQYF.

The gene calls are TRBV29-1 and TRBJ2-7; 7 bases map to TRBD1. The junction had 4 bases not matched to a gene; V was cut back by 5 bases and J by 3 bases. The CDR3 runs to 12 residues. Per the germline V gene, CDR1 is SQVTM and CDR2 is ANQGSEA. The DNA of the CDR3 is TGCAGCGTTAAACAGGGGTTCTACGAGCAGTACTTC. Translating gives CSVKQGFYEQYF.

The genes are TRBV3-1 and TRBJ1-1; possible D gene TRBD1, 6 bases. With 1 base removed from V and 4 bases from J, the gap between germline ends came to 10 bases. This CDR3 is built from 14 residues. The germline CDR1 and CDR2 sequences are LGHDT and YNNKEL (reference sequence). CDR3 sequence (DNA): TGTGCCAGCAGCCAAGTAGTAGGGGGCACTGAAGCTTTCTTT. It encodes CASSQVVGGTEAFF.

This rearrangement joins TRBV6-2 or TRBV6-3 to TRBJ2-7; 9 bases are a match to TRBD1. Looked up from germline, CDR1 is MNHEY and CDR2 is SVGEGT. The junction had 4 bases not matched to a gene; V was cut back by 5 bases and J by 5 bases. The CDR3 is made up of 13 amino acids. In DNA, the CDR3 is TGTGCCAGCAGTCGAACAGGGGGCGACGAGCAGTACTTC. Protein sequence: CASSRTGGDEQYF.

A few counts support this clonotype. The V and J genes are TRBV5-1 and TRBJ2-1, with 8 bases that match TRBD2. The CDR3 covers 15 residues. The germline CDR1 and CDR2 sequences are SGHRS and YFSETQ. J lost 4 bases, V lost 7 bases, and 10 bases had no gene match. The CDR3 reads CASATVSGSYNEQFF. The CDR3 bases are TGCGCCAGCGCCACAGTCAGCGGGAGTTACAATGAGCAGTTCTTC.

V is TRBV30 and J is TRBJ2-5; 7 bases are a match to TRBD1. The CDR3 covers 13 residues. Trimming at V came to 3 bases and at J to 2 bases, leaving 3 bases not matched to a gene. The V gene's germline CDR1 is GTSNPN and CDR2 SVGIG (reference sequence). CDR3 in amino acids: CAWRGTAQETQYF. CDR3 coding DNA: TGTGCCTGGAGGGGGACAGCGCAAGAGACCCAGTACTTC.

This rearrangement joins TRBV28 to TRBJ2-5, with a possible D match to TRBD1 (6 bases). The CDR3 sequence is 14 residues long. CDR1 MDHEN and CDR2 SYDVKM come from the germline V gene. The V and J ends lost 7 bases and 5 bases respectively, with 17 bases between them. CDR3 coding DNA: TGTGCCAGCAATGGGGGCCTTGGGCGGGAGACCCAGTACTTC. Translation gives CASNGGLGRETQYF.

This clonotype was counted between two and nine times. The gene calls are TRBV10-1 and TRBJ1-1, with D possibly TRBD1 on 6 matching bases. Germline V gene sequence: CDR1 WNHNN, CDR2 SYGVQD (reference sequence). Trimming removed 0 bases at V and 1 base at J, with 24 bases between. The CDR3 has 20 amino acids. As DNA, the CDR3 is TGCGCCAGCAGTGAGTCGAGCTTTCCAGTTGGAACAGGGAGGAACACTGAAGCTTTCTTT. This sequence encodes CASSESSFPVGTGRNTEAFF.

The chain has TRBV4-1 and TRBJ2-2; D is perhaps TRBD2 (6 bases). The V and J ends lost 1 base and 5 bases respectively, with 20 bases between them. The germline V gene has CDR1 MGHRA and CDR2 YSYEKL. The CDR3 consists of 18 residues. CDR3 protein: CASSQVGRTTISTGELFF. CDR3 DNA: TGCGCCAGCAGCCAAGTTGGTAGGACTACCATCTCGACCGGGGAGCTGTTTTTT.

This clonotype was seen more than once but under ten times. This chain uses TRBV28 with TRBJ2-5; D possibly corresponds to TRBD2 (5 bases). Germline CDR1 reads MDHEN; CDR2 reads SYDVKM. The V gene lost 5 bases and the J gene lost 0 bases, with 16 bases spanning the gap. CDR3 length equals 16 residues. The CDR3 protein is CASSPPRGLYQETQYF. As DNA, the CDR3 is TGTGCCAGCAGTCCCCCCCGCGGACTGTACCAAGAGACCCAGTACTTC.

V gene TRBV12-3 or TRBV12-4 combines with J gene TRBJ1-1; D is perhaps TRBD1 (5 bases). This CDR3 has 14 amino acids. V was pared by 7 bases and J by 0 bases, with 12 bases between. This CDR3 is CASIIGALNTEAFF. DNA of the CDR3: TGTGCCAGCATTATAGGGGCACTGAACACTGAAGCTTTCTTT.

The chain joins TRBV7-9 to TRBJ2-7; 7 bases map to TRBD1. Trimming at V came to 5 bases and at J to 7 bases, leaving 11 bases not matched to a gene. The CDR3 totals 14 residues. In germline, CDR1 is SEHNR, CDR2 FQNEAQ (reference sequence). The CDR3 here is CASSPGQTVFEQYF. The CDR3 DNA follows: TGTGCCAGCAGCCCGGGACAGACTGTTTTTGAGCAGTACTTC.

This clonotype was recorded a few times. The chain is built from TRBV11-2 and TRBJ1-1; D is unclear. The V and J ends lost 2 bases and 5 bases respectively, with 15 bases between them. The CDR3 runs 15 residues. Germline loops: CDR1 SGHAT, CDR2 FQNNGV. CDR3 sequence reads: CASSLIQAGRTEAFF. The DNA for the CDR3 is TGTGCCAGCAGCTTAATCCAGGCCGGGAGGACTGAAGCTTTCTTT.

This clonotype has a handful of counts. V is TRBV28 and J is TRBJ2-5; 9 bases agree with TRBD1. The CDR3 totals 19 residues. Germline lookup yields CDR1 MDHEN and CDR2 SYDVKM. V gave up 7 bases and J gave up 1 base; unmatched junction bases: 19. The CDR3 coding sequence is TGTGCCAGCACCACCCCGGGACAGGGTCCTCTCTCGGGCCAAGAGACCCAGTACTTC. Protein sequence: CASTTPGQGPLSGQETQYF.

The V and J genes are TRBV7-9 and TRBJ1-1; D call uncertain. CDR3 size: 14 residues. Germline CDR1 reads SEHNR; CDR2 reads FQNEAQ (reference sequence). Trimming cost V 5 bases and J 4 bases, with 14 bases left between them. The CDR3 here is CASSNHPGGTEAFF. The CDR3 DNA reads as TGTGCCAGCAGCAATCACCCAGGAGGCACTGAAGCTTTCTTT.